This T cell receptor beta chain was recorded in a study of radiotherapy plus CTLA-4 blockade in lung cancer (dated by TCRdb to 2017 to 2018). For the study in its entirety: Objective responses were observed in 15% to 20% of enrolled patients, and disease control was achieved in 30% to 40%. Overall study outcomes, separate from this receptor: The strongest predictors of response were reported to be early dynamic shifts in blood T cell clones along with a rise in serum interferon-beta following radiation. After treatment with radiotherapy and ipilimumab, TCR clones that originated in tumors expanded in peripheral blood.

In this study, focal radiation therapy paired with CTLA-4 blockade (ipilimumab) was tested in patients who had chemo-refractory metastatic non-small-cell lung cancer. In regard to this clone: The antigen it binds to is not known. It has no much larger one-base neighbor in the sample; base qualities were not kept.

The library was generated by the immunoSEQ multiplex PCR assay. TCRdb carries this immuneACCESS record with in-frame sequences only. Its versions omit some clonotypes, under half of them owing to an unresolved V gene in the studies checked, with the rest unexplained. In all, the sample holds about 120,000 clones, and 85% to 90% of those were seen once. Under 8% of the sample is taken by the ten largest. From the germline V gene, CDR1 is MGHRA and CDR2 is YSYEKL. The germline ends are 10 bases apart after V is trimmed by 0 bases and J by 2 bases. There are 15 amino acids in the CDR3, from cysteine to phenylalanine inclusive. CDR3 DNA only is kept here, 45 bases in frame from base 1.

Source: peripheral blood, taken from a patient treated with radiotherapy plus ipilimumab. The sequence is built from TRBV4-1 and TRBJ2-5; the D gene cannot be resolved reliably. The TCR sequence derives from a human donor with non-small cell lung cancer that progressed on radiotherapy plus ipilimumab. Here is the DNA: TGCGCCAGCAGCCAAGATGATGAGAGTCAAGAGACCCAGTACTTC. Its coded protein is CASSQDDESQETQYF.